The entry below gives a single T cell receptor (beta chain) sequence along with its context. Its antigen remains unknown. The data were obtained in a study of stem cell transplantation in POMP-related autoinflammatory disease. As for the study in general: Impaired MHC class I-dependent CD8+ differentiation was hypothesized from defective thymoproteasomes.

Study-wide results and limits: Across all analyzed T-cell subsets, patients with PRAID tended toward reduced diversity and increased clonality. Fewer unique TRB V-J gene pairings were identified in patients with PRAID.

Clones were read by immunoSEQ multiplex PCR, and TCRdb kept only the in-frame ones, dropping some. The repertoire holds about 6,900 clones, with around 83% as singletons. The CDR3 is 14 amino acids. The germline V gene encodes CDR1 SGHTA and CDR2 FQGNSA. The ends were cut back, 1 base at V and 2 bases at J, with 8 bases in the middle. The sequenced sample consisted of a CXCR5-defined cell subset from PBMCs. The sequence derives from a human donor in good health. The rearrangement links TRBV7-2 to TRBJ1-2; D uncertain. This CDR3 reads CASSLERANYGYTF. CDR3 nucleotide sequence: TGTGCCAGCAGCTTAGAAAGGGCGAACTATGGCTACACCTTC.